This T cell receptor beta chain originates from a study of T-cell reconstitution after alpha-beta-depleted transplantation in children. At least ten counts were recorded for this clonotype. Unique molecular identifiers were used in preparing the TCRbeta library. One entry per CDR3 protein, called by TCRdb with MiXCR from the PCR reads. This table has about 110,000 distinct CDR3 sequences, about 9.3% appearing once. The germline V and J ends were trimmed by 3 bases and 5 bases, with 21 bases remaining between them. This CDR3 region has 17 residues. CDR1 KGHDR and CDR2 SFDVKD come from the germline V gene.

The V and J genes are TRBV24-1 and TRBJ2-5, with TRBD1 as a possible D gene (6 bases). The receptor was isolated from a human donor who donated a stem cell graft to a child with acute lymphoblastic leukemia. The sample in question was PBMCs from the stem cell graft donor, obtained from the stem cell graft. The CDR3 loop is CATSDVKKQGYGETQYF. CDR3 DNA sequence: TGTGCCACCAGTGATGTCAAGAAACAGGGCTATGGTGAGACCCAGTACTTC.